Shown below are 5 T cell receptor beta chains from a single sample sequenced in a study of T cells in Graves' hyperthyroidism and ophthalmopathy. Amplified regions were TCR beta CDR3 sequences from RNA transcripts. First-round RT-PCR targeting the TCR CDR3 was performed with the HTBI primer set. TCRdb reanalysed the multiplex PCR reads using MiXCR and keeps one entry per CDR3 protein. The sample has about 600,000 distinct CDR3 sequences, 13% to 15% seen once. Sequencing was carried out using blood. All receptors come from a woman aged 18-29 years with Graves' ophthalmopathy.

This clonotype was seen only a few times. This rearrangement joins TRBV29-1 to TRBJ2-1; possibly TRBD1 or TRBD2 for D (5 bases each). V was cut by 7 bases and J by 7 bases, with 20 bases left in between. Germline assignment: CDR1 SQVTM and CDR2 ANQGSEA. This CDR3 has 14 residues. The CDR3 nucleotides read TGCAGCGCACTACGGGGAACCCCAGGGAATGAGCAGTTCTTC. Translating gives CSALRGTPGNEQFF.

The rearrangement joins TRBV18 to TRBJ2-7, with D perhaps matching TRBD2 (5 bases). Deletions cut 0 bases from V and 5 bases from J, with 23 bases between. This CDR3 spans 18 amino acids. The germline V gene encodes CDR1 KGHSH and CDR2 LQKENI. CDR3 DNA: TGTGCCAGCTCACCACCGATACTTTCGGCGGGTTTGTTCGACGAGCAGTACTTC. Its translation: CASSPPILSAGLFDEQYF.

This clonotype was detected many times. The CDR3: CSASGVSSYEQYF. The CDR3 region has the DNA TGCAGTGCTAGCGGGGTTAGCTCCTACGAGCAGTACTTC. The chain carries TRBV20-1 and TRBJ2-7; D may be TRBD2 (5 bases). Germline CDR1 is DFQATT and CDR2 is SNEGSKA (reference sequence). This CDR3 has 13 amino acids. The V gene lost 3 bases and the J gene lost 0 bases, with 9 bases spanning the gap.

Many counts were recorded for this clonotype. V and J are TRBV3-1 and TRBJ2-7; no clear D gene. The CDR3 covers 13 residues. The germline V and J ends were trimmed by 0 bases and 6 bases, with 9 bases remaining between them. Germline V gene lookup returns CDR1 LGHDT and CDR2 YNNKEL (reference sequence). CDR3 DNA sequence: TGTGCCAGCAGCCAAGAAGGCTCGGGCGAGCAGTACTTC. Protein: CASSQEGSGEQYF.

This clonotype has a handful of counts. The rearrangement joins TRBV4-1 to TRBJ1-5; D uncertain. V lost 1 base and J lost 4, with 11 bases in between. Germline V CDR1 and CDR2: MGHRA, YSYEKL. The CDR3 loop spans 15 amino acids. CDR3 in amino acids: CASSQGRRDNQPQHF. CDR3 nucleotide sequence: TGCGCCAGCAGCCAAGGGCGACGGGATAATCAGCCCCAGCATTTT.